This TCR beta chain was observed in a study of human T cells and chemical hapten exposure. Per the authors' pipeline: Just over 95,000 TCRs per sample was the median, with a range of roughly 20,000 to 750,000. From the RACE reads, TCRdb called clonotypes with MiXCR, one entry per CDR3 protein. The V and J calls come from TCRdb's annotation, not from the publication. Altogether roughly 42,000 distinct CDR3 sequences are present, roughly 9% being singletons, with the ten largest covering around 15%. Time point indicated: patch test 2, 6 weeks after DPC sensitization. Treatment of the sample: therapeutic diphenylcyclopropenone sensitization with weekly scalp DPC. Researchers extracted total RNA from unfractionated whole blood. Study results and caveats: In the PT1 data, expanded TCR counts showed a positive correlation with patch test score. As the donors had alopecia, their immune response may differ from healthy people's.

Germline lookup yields CDR1 SGHRS and CDR2 YFSETQ. The CDR3 is 14 amino acids. V was shortened by 1 base and J by 1 base, with 9 bases between the two germline ends. This clonotype was picked up a small number of times. What it binds is not known. This sequence originates from a woman in her twenties or thirties with alopecia areata. Some clones in this sample may be carry-over from other donors' samples. The J gene is TRBJ2-7, the V gene TRBV5-1; D uncertain. The sample in question was whole blood, obtained in connection with sensitization to the hapten diphenylcyclopropenone (DPC). Here the CDR3 DNA reads TGCGCCAGCAGCTTGCCTAGAGGATCCTACGAGCAGTACTTC. Protein product: CASSLPRGSYEQYF.